These T cell receptor beta chains were read from a single sample in a study of immune evolution from preneoplasia to lung adenocarcinoma. Produced via immunoSEQ multiplex PCR; TCRdb's table is partial and in-frame only. The sample yields 8,000 to 9,500 clones, 70% to 85% seen once. What was sequenced was FFPE minimally invasive lung adenocarcinoma tissue. Receptors were obtained from a donor of 70 years or more with lung adenocarcinoma. Each CDR3 is given with its conserved first and last residue.

TRBV2	TRBJ2-7	15	CASVYRQGASYEQYF
TRBV28	TRBJ1-6	14	CASAASGAASPLHF
TRBV6-5	TRBJ1-6	15	CASSYLGQYNSPLHF
TRBV5-5	TRBJ2-7	15	CASSLAGTGIYEQYF
TRBV5-6	TRBJ2-5	14	CASSLELGSETQYF
TRBV7-9	TRBJ2-5	16	CASSLVGTSWKETQYF
TRBV13	TRBJ1-2	14	CASSKTEHNYGYTF
TRBV28	TRBJ1-3	15	CASADPTGLGNTIYF
TRBV30	TRBJ1-1	13	CAWSHGGDYGAFF
TRBV11-1	TRBJ1-1	13	CASSLRLNTEAFF
TRBV20-1	TRBJ1-1	11	CSARGNTEAFF
TRBV7-9	TRBJ1-1	16	CASSRLISLGGGEAFF
TRBV11-2	TRBJ1-1	15	CASSSRAGTGFQAFF
TRBV7-3	TRBJ1-1	13	CASSLDGTTEAFF
TRBV4-1	TRBJ2-6	17	CASTQQVLSSGANVLTF
TRBV5-6	TRBJ2-1	13	CASSLGAHGEQFF
TRBV30	TRBJ1-5	13	CACAGGAQQPQHF
TRBV7-8	TRBJ1-5	14	CASSPRGMGQPQHF
TRBV28	TRBJ1-2	12	CASTGGSYGYTF
TRBV6-5	TRBJ1-3	15	CASSRAGTIGNTIYF
TRBV30	TRBJ1-6	17	CAWTPRKEGLFDSPLHF
TRBV7-2	TRBJ1-3	15	CASSSRQVSGNTIYF
TRBV5-6	TRBJ1-2	14	CASSLGGPNYGYTF
TRBV28	TRBJ1-5	15	CASSLSWARNQPQHF